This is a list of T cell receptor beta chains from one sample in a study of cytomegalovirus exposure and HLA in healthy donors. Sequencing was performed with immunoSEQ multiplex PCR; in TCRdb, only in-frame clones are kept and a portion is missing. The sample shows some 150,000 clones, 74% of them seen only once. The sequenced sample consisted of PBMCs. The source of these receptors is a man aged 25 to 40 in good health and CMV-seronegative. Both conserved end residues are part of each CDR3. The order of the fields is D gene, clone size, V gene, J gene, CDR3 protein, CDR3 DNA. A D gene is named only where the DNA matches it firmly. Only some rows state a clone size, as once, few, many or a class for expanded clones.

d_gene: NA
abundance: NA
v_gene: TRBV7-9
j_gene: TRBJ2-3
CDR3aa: CASSFSGSDTQYF
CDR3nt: TGTGCCAGCAGCTTTTCAGGGTCAGATACGCAGTATTTT

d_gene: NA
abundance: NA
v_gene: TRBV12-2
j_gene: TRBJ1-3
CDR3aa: CASRLAQGHPSGNTIYF
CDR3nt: TGTGCAAGTCGCTTAGCCCAGGGACACCCCTCTGGAAACACCATATATTTT

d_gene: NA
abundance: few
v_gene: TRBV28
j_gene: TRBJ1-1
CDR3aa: CASRGGRMNTEAFF
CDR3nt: TGTGCCAGCAGGGGGGGGCGAATGAACACTGAAGCTTTCTTT

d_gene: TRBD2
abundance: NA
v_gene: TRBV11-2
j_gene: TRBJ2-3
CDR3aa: CASSLLLAGGGTDTQYF
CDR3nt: TGTGCCAGCAGCTTACTACTAGCGGGGGGGGGCACAGATACGCAGTATTTT

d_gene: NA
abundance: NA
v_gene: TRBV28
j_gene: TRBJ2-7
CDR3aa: CASRLQGPGEQYF
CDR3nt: TGTGCCAGCAGGCTACAGGGCCCGGGGGAGCAGTACTTC

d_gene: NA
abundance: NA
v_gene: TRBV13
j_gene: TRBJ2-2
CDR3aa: CASSSGLNGGELFF
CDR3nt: TGTGCCAGCAGCTCGGGACTTAACGGCGGGGAGCTGTTTTTT

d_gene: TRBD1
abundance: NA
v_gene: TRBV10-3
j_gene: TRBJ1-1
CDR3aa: CAISERGQGDTEAFF
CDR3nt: TGTGCCATCAGTGAGCGGGGGCAGGGGGACACTGAAGCTTTCTTT

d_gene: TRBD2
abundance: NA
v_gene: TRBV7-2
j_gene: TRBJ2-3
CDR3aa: CASSLRAGGQDTQYF
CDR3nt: TGTGCCAGCAGCTTAAGAGCGGGGGGCCAGGATACGCAGTATTTT

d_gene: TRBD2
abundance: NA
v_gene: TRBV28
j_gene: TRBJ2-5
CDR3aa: CASSQTSGGVQTQYF
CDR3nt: TGTGCCAGCAGCCAGACTAGCGGGGGGGTCCAGACCCAGTACTTC

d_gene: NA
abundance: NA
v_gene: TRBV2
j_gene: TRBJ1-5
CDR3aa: CASSEAGGAQPQHF
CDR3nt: TGTGCCAGCAGTGAAGCGGGGGGTGCTCAGCCCCAGCATTTT

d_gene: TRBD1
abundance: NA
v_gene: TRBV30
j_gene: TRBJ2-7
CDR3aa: CAWAPGQGTHEQYF
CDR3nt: TGTGCCTGGGCACCCGGACAGGGAACCCACGAGCAGTACTTC

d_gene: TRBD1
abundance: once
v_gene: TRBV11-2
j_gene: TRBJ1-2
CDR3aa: CASSRGGTGGYTF
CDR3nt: TGTGCCAGCAGCAGAGGAGGGACAGGGGGCTACACCTTC

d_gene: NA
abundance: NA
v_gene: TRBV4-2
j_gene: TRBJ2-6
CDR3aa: CASTAGQTNSGANVLTF
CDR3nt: TGTGCCAGCACGGCAGGTCAGACCAACTCTGGGGCCAACGTCCTGACTTTC

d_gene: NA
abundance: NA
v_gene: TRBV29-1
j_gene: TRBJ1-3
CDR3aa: CSVDTGNSGNTIYF
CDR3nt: TGCAGCGTTGATACAGGGAACTCTGGAAACACCATATATTTT

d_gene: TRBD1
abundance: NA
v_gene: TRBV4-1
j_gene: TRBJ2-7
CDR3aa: CASSLGTGEEQYF
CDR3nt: TGCGCCAGCAGCCTCGGGACAGGGGAAGAGCAGTACTTC

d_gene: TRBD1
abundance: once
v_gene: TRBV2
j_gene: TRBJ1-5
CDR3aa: CASTGQGGSNQPQNF
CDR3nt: TGTGCCAGCACTGGACAGGGTGGTAGCAATCAGCCCCAGAATTTT

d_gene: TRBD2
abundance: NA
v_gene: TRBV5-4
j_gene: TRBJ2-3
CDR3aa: CASSLSGDFTDTQYF
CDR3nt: TGTGCCAGCTCCCTTAGCGGGGACTTCACAGATACGCAGTATTTT

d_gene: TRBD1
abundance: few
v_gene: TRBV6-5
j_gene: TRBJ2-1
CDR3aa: CASSYRGTGGLLLF
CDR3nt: TGTGCCAGCAGTTATAGGGGGACAGGGGGCCTGCTGCTCTTC

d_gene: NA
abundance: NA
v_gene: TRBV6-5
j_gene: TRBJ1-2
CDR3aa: CASSYRLGGYGYTF
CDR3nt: TGTGCCAGCAGTTACCGGCTCGGGGGCTATGGCTACACCTTC

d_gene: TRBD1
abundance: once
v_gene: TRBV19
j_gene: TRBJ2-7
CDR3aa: CASSMGQGRSYEQYF
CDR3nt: TGTGCCAGTAGTATGGGACAGGGGCGAAGTTACGAGCAGTACTTC

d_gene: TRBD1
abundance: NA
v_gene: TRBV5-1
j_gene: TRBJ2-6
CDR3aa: CASSTGQGSSGANVLTF
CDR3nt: TGCGCCAGCAGCACTGGACAGGGGAGCTCTGGGGCCAACGTCCTGACTTTC

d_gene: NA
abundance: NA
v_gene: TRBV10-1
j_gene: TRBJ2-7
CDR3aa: CASIRGIYEQYF
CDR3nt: TGCGCCAGCATAAGGGGGATCTACGAGCAGTACTTC

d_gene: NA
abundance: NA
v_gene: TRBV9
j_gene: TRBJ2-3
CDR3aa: CASSVGGRAGGTDTQYF
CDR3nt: TGTGCCAGCAGCGTAGGTGGGCGGGCAGGGGGCACAGATACGCAGTATTTT

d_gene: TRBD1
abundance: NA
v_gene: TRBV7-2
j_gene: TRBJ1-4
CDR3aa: CASSGQASTNEKLFF
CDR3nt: TGTGCCAGCAGCGGACAGGCCTCAACTAATGAAAAACTGTTTTTT

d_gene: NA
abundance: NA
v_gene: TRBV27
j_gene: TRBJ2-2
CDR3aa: CASKIGGGGGELFF
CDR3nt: TGTGCCAGCAAGATCGGAGGGGGGGGCGGGGAGCTGTTTTTT

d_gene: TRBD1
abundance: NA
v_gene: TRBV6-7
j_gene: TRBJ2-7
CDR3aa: CASTASDRPSYEQYF
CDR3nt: TGTGCCAGCACAGCCTCGGACAGGCCCTCCTACGAGCAGTACTTC

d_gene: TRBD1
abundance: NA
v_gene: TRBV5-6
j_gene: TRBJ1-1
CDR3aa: CASSDTGGWRAFF
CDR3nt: TGTGCCAGCAGTGATACAGGGGGCTGGCGGGCTTTCTTT

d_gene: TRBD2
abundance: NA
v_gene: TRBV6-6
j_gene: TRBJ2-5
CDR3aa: CASSYSTSGGQETQYF
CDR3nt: TGTGCCAGCAGTTACTCGACTAGCGGGGGCCAAGAGACCCAGTACTTC

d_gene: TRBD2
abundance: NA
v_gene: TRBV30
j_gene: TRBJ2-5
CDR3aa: CAWSVVRGGETQYF
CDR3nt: TGTGCCTGGAGTGTAGTCCGCGGGGGAGAGACCCAGTACTTC

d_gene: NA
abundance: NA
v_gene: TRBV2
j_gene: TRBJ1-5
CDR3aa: CASSSTDSFNQPQHF
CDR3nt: TGTGCCAGCAGTTCCACAGATTCCTTCAATCAGCCCCAGCATTTT

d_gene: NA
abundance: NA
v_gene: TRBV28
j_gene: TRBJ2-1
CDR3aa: CASSTGTINEQFF
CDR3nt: TGTGCCAGCAGTACCGGGACAATCAATGAGCAGTTCTTC

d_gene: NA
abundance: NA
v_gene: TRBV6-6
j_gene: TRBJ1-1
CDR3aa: CASSYLNRDPEAFF
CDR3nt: TGTGCCAGCAGTTACTTGAACAGGGACCCTGAAGCTTTCTTT

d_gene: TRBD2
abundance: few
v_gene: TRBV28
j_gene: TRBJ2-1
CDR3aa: CASSSLTSGGMNEQFF
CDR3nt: TGTGCCAGCAGTTCCCTGACTAGCGGGGGGATGAATGAGCAGTTCTTC

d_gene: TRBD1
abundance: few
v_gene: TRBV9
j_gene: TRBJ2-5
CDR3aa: CASSLGTGGETQYF
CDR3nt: TGTGCCAGCAGCCTCGGGACAGGGGGAGAGACCCAGTACTTC

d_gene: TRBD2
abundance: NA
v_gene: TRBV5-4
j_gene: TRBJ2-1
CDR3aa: CASSFAGGVGNEQFF
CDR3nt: TGTGCCAGCAGCTTTGCGGGGGGGGTCGGGAATGAGCAGTTCTTC

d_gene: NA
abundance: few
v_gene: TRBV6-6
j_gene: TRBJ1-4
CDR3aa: CASILGQYEKLFF
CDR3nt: TGTGCCAGCATTCTCGGACAGTATGAAAAACTGTTTTTT

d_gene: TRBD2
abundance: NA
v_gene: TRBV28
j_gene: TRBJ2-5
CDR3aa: CASSPLGGEETQYF
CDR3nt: TGTGCCAGCAGTCCACTGGGGGGGGAAGAGACCCAGTACTTC

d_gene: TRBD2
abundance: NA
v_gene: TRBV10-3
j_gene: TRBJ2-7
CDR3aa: CAISEGERGGIYEQYF
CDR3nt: TGTGCCATCAGTGAAGGGGAGCGGGGGGGAATCTACGAGCAGTACTTC

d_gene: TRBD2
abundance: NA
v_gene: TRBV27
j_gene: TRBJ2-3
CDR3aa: CASSFAGGLDTQYF
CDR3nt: TGTGCCAGCAGTTTTGCGGGGGGGCTCGATACGCAGTATTTT

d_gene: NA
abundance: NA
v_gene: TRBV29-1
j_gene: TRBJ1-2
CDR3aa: CSVEGQTLGTYGYTF
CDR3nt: TGCAGCGTTGAAGGACAGACTTTGGGAACTTATGGCTACACCTTC

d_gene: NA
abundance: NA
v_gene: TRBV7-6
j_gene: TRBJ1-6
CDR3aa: CASSLDVAENNSPLHF
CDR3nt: TGTGCCAGCAGCTTAGATGTGGCAGAAAATAATTCACCCCTCCACTTT

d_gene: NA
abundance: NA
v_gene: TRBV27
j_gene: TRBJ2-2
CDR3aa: CASSFRTGELFF
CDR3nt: TGTGCCAGCAGTTTTCGCACCGGGGAGCTGTTTTTT

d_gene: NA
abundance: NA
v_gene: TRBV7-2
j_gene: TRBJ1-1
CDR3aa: CASSLAGENTEAFF
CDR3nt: TGTGCCAGCAGCTTAGCCGGGGAGAACACTGAAGCTTTCTTT

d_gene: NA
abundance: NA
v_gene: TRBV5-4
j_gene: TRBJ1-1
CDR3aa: CASSLGTPSNQAFF
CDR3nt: TGTGCCAGCAGCCTCGGGACACCTTCGAATCAAGCTTTCTTT

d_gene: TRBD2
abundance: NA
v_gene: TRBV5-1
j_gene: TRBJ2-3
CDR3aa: CASSALTSGGPSTDTQYF
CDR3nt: TGCGCCAGCAGCGCCCTGACTAGCGGGGGCCCAAGCACAGATACGCAGTATTTT

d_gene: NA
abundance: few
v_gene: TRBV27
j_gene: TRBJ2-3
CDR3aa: CASSLREFTDTQYF
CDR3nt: TGTGCCAGCAGTTTAAGGGAGTTCACAGATACGCAGTATTTT

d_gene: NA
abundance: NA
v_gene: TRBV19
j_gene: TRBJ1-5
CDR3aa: CASSIQDTDQPQHF
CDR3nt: TGTGCCAGTAGTATCCAGGACACGGATCAGCCCCAGCATTTT

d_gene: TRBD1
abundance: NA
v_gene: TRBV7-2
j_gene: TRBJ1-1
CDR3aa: CASSLQGKNTEAFF
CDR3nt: TGTGCCAGCAGTCTACAGGGGAAGAACACTGAAGCTTTCTTT

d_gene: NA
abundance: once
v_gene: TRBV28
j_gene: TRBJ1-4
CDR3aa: CASRGGPSPEKLFF
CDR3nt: TGTGCCAGCAGGGGGGGACCCAGCCCCGAAAAACTGTTTTTT

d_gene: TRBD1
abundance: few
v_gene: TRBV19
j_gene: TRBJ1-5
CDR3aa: CASSRPGTGFSSNQPQHF
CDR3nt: TGTGCCAGTAGTCGTCCCGGGACAGGGTTTAGTAGCAATCAGCCCCAGCATTTT

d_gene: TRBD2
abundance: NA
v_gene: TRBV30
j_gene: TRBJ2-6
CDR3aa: CAWKAGGRGANVLTF
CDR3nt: TGTGCCTGGAAAGCGGGGGGGCGTGGGGCCAACGTCCTGACTTTC

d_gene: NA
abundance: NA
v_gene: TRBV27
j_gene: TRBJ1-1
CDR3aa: CASRPGIGTEAFF
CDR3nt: TGTGCCAGCCGCCCAGGGATTGGCACTGAAGCTTTCTTT

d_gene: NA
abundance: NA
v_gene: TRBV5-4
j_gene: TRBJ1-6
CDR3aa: CASSPVNSPLNF
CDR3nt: TGTGCCAGCAGCCCGGTGAATTCACCCCTCAACTTT

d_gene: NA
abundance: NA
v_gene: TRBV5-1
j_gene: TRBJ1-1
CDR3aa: CASSRGEPNTEAFF
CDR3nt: TGCGCCAGCAGCCGGGGAGAACCGAACACTGAAGCTTTCTTT